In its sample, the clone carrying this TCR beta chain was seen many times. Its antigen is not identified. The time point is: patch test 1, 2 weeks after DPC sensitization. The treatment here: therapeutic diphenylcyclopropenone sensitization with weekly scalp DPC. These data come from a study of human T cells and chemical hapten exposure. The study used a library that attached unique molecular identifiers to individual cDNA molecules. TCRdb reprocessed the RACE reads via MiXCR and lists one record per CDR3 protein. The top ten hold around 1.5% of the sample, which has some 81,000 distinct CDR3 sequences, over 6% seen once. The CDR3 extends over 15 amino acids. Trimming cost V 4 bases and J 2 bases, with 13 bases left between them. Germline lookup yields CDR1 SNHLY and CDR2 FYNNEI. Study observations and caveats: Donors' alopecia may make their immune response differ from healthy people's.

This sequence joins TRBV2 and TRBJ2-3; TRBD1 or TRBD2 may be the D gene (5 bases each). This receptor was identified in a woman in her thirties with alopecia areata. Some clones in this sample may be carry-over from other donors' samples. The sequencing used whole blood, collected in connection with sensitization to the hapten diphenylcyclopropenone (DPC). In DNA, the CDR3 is TGTGCCAGCAGTGGGCAGGGAGTATACACAGATACGCAGTATTTT. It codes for CASSGQGVYTDTQYF.